This T cell receptor (beta chain) was sequenced in a study of T cells in Graves' hyperthyroidism and ophthalmopathy. Study background: Peripheral blood was collected at initial diagnosis, before any treatment.

Findings and limits, study-wide: Most expanded thyroid clonotypes above 0.001 also appeared in blood.

There are 13 residues in the CDR3. CDR1 SGHRS and CDR2 YFSETQ come from the germline V gene. With V trimmed by 4 bases and J by 6 bases, 4 bases remained unmatched. This clonotype was seen a few times. Its antigen is as yet unknown. Participants, patients aged 18 to 65, had newly diagnosed hyperthyroidism with a duration under 2 months. Patients were excluded because of uncontrolled infection, other autoimmune disease, pregnancy or lactation. Amplified regions were TCR beta CDR3 sequences from RNA transcripts. The TCR CDR3 first-round RT-PCR relied on the HTBI primer set. One entry per CDR3 protein, called by TCRdb with MiXCR from the multiplex PCR reads. The sample holds approximately 210,000 distinct CDR3 sequences, 17% seen once.

The sample taken for sequencing was blood. This clonotype was obtained from a man in his fifties or sixties with Graves' hyperthyroidism. The J gene is TRBJ2-1, the V gene TRBV5-1, with 7 bases lining up with TRBD1. The CDR3 nucleotides read TGCGCCAGCAGCGTACAGGGGTTCAATGAGCAGTTCTTC. It yields the protein CASSVQGFNEQFF.